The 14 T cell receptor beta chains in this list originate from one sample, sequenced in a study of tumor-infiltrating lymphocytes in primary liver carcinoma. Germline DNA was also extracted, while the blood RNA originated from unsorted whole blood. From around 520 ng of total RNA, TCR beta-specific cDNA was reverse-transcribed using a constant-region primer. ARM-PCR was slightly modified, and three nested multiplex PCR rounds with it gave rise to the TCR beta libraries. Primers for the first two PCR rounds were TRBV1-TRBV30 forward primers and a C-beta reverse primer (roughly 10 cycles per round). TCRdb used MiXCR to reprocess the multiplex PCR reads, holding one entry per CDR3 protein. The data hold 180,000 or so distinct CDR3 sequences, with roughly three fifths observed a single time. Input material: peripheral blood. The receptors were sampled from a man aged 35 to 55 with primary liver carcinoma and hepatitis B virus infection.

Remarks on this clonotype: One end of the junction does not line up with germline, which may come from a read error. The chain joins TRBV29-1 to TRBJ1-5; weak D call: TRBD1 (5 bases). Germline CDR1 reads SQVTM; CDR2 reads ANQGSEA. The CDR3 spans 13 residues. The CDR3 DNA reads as TGCATCGTTGGGGGGGAGAGAGATCAGCCCCAGCATTTT. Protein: CIVGGERDQPQHF.

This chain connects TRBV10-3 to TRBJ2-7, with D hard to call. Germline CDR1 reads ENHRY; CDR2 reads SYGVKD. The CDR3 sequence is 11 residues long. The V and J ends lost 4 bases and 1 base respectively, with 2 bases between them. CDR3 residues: CAISGSYEQYF. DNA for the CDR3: TGTGCCATCAGTGGGTCCTACGAGCAGTACTTC.

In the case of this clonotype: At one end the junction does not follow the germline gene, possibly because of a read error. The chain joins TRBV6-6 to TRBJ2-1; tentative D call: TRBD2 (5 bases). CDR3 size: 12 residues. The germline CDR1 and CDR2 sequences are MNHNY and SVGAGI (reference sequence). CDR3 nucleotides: TGTGCCAGCGGTGGTGTGGCGGAGGAGCAGTCCTTC. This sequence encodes CASGGVAEEQSF.

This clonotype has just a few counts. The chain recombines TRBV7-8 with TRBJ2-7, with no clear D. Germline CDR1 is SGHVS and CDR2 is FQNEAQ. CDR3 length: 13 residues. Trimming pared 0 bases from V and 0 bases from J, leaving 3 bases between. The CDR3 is CASSLALSYEQYF. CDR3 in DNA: TGTGCCAGCAGCTTAGCCCTCTCCTACGAGCAGTACTTC.

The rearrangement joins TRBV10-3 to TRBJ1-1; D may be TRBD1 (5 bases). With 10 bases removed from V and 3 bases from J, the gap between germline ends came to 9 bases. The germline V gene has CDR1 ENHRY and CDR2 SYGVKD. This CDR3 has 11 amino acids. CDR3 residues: CATSQDTEAFF. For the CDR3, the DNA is TGTGCCACTTCACAGGACACTGAAGCTTTCTTT.

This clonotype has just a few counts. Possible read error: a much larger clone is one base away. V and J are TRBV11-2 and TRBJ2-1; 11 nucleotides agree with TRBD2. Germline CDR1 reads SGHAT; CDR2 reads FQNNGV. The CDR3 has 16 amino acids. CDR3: CASSPIAGGPGNGQFF. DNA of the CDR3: TGTGCCAGCAGCCCTATAGCGGGAGGGCCGGGGAATGGGCAGTTCTTC.

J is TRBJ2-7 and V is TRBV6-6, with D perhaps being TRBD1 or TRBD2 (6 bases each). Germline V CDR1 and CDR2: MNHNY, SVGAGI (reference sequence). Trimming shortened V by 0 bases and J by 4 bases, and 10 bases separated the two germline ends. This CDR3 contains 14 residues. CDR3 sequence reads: CASSYSGGEYEQYF. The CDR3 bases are TGTGCCAGCAGTTACTCGGGGGGCGAGTACGAGCAGTACTTC.

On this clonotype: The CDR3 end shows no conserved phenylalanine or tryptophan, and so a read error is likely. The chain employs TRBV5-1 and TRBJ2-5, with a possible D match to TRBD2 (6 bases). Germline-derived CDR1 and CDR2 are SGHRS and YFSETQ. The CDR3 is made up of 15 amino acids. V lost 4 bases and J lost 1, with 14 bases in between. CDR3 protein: CASSPTTRVQETQYY. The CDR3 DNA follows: TGCGCCAGCAGCCCGACGACTAGGGTCCAAGAGACCCAGTACTAC.

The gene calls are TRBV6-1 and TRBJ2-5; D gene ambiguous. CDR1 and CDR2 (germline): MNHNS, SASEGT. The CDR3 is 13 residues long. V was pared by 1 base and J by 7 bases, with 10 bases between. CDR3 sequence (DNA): TGTGCCAGCAGTGAAGAAGGGTCGTCGACCCAGTACTTC. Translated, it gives CASSEEGSSTQYF.

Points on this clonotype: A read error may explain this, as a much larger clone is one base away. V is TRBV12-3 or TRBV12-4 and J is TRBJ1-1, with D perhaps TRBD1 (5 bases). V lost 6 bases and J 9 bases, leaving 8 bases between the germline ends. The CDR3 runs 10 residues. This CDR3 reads CASSEGKAFF. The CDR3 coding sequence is TGTGCCAGCAGCGAGGGGAAAGCTTTCTTT.

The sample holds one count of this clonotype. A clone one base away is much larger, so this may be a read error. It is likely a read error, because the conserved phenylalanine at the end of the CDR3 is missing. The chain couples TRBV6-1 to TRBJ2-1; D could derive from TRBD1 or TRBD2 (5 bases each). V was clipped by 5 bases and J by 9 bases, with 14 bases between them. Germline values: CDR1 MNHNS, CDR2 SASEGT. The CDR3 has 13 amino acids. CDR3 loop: CASSPRGASEQFL. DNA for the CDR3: TGTGCCAGCAGTCCCCGAGGGGCAAGTGAGCAGTTCTTA.

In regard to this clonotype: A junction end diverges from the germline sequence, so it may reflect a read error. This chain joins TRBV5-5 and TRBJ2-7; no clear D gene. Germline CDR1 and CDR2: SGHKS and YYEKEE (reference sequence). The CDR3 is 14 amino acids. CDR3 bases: TGTGCCTGCAGCTTGGGTGGCACCGCCTACGAGCAGTACTTC. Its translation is CACSLGGTAYEQYF.

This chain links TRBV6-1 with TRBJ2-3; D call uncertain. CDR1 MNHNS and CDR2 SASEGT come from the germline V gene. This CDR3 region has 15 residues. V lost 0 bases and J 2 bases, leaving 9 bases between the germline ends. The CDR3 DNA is TGTGCCAGCAGTGAAGCAGGGTCTTACACAGATACGCAGTATTTT. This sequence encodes CASSEAGSYTDTQYF.

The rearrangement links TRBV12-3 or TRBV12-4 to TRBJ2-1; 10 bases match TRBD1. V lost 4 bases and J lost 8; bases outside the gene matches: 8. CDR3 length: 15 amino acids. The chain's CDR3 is CASSSRDRGLDEQFF. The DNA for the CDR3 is TGTGCCAGCAGTTCCCGGGACAGGGGCTTGGATGAGCAGTTCTTC.